The entry below gives a single T cell receptor beta chain sequence along with its context. In the same sample, other DNA sequences code for this CDR3. The data were produced by immunoSEQ multiplex PCR, yet TCRdb's version contains in-frame clones alone and is incomplete. The table has more than 75,000 clones, 80% to 90% seen once. This CDR3 is 14 amino acids long. The V end was cut by 0 bases, the J end by 4 bases, with 8 bases between. CDR1 and CDR2 from the germline V gene are SGHRS and YFSETQ. The data originate from a study of control samples from healthy donors and cancer patients. The sequenced sample consisted of PBMCs. The chain uses TRBV5-1 and TRBJ1-5; D not resolved. The sequence was collected from a woman aged 60-75 years with head and neck cancer. CDR3 sequence reads: CASSLDGVNQPQHF. The CDR3 DNA is TGCGCCAGCAGCTTGGATGGTGTTAATCAGCCCCAGCATTTT.